These 27 T cell receptor beta chains originate from one sample sequenced in a study of OX40 agonist ivuxolimab in advanced cancers. Only in-frame clones appear in the TCRdb table, and some are missing; sequencing was by immunoSEQ multiplex PCR. The sample comprises more than 50,000 clones, roughly 90% of which are singletons, and roughly 2% rests with the top ten. The sample was CD4+ or CD8+ T cells sorted from blood, taken in a trial of the OX40 agonist ivuxolimab. These receptors were collected from an adult with an advanced solid tumor such as melanoma, head and neck, liver or kidney cancer.

This chain links TRBV14 with TRBJ1-1; 9 bases fit TRBD1. The CDR3 extends over 16 amino acids. Germline V gene data show CDR1 as SGHDN and CDR2 as FVKESK. Trimming removed 1 base from V and 4 bases from J; junction bases left unmatched: 7. Here the CDR3 reads CASSQAGTGRITEAFF. The CDR3 region has the DNA TGTGCCAGCAGCCAAGCGGGGACAGGGCGTATCACTGAAGCTTTCTTT.

The chain links TRBV6-6 to TRBJ2-3; D is tentatively TRBD1 or TRBD2 (5 bases each). Germline loops: CDR1 MNHNY, CDR2 SVGAGI (reference sequence). With 2 bases removed from V and 4 bases from J, the gap between germline ends came to 16 bases. This CDR3 has 16 residues. In DNA, the CDR3 is TGTGCCAGCAGTTACGCCGCCCGCGTGGGGGCAGATACGCAGTATTTT. This sequence encodes CASSYAARVGADTQYF.

The rearrangement uses TRBV7-6 and TRBJ2-1; 9 nucleotides agree with TRBD2. The CDR3 length is 16 residues. Unmatched junction bases numbered 7, after V lost 5 bases and J lost 2 bases. The germline CDR1 and CDR2 sequences are SGHVS and FNYEAQ. The CDR3 DNA sequence: TGTGCCAGCAGCCGTACTAGCGGGCGGACCTACAATGAGCAGTTCTTC. Translated, it gives CASSRTSGRTYNEQFF.

V gene TRBV27 combines with J gene TRBJ1-1; TRBD1 agrees at 8 bases. Germline V gene lookup returns CDR1 MNHEY and CDR2 SMNVEV (reference sequence). Unmatched junction bases numbered 3, after V lost 6 bases and J lost 0 bases. This CDR3 has 14 residues. The CDR3 reads CASSYRGMNTEAFF. In DNA, the CDR3 is TGTGCCAGCAGCTACAGGGGGATGAACACTGAAGCTTTCTTT.

The count of this clone is one. V gene TRBV6-4 combines with J gene TRBJ2-3; TRBD1 is a possible D gene (5 bases). The CDR3 runs 14 residues. With 5 bases removed from V and 3 bases from J, the gap between germline ends came to 12 bases. Per the germline V gene, CDR1 is MRHNA and CDR2 is SNTAGT. CDR3 sequence (DNA): TGTGCCAGCAGTAACCGTGCAGGGACAGATACGCAGTATTTT. It specifies CASSNRAGTDTQYF.

V gene TRBV5-3 combines with J gene TRBJ1-2; D is undetermined. TRBV5-3 is annotated as an ORF whose role is uncertain. The CDR3 is made up of 13 amino acids. Trimming took off 8 bases at V and 7 bases at J, with 18 bases between the two ends. CDR3 in DNA: TGTGCCAGCACCGCGAGGCCCCTTTTTGGCTACACCTTC. Translation gives CASTARPLFGYTF.

V gene TRBV7-8 combines with J gene TRBJ2-5, with 11 bases fitting TRBD2. CDR3 length: 18 amino acids. Germline V lookup: CDR1 SGHVS, CDR2 FQNEAQ. J gave up 4 bases and V 6 bases, and 16 bases lay outside the gene matches. The CDR3 sequence is CASRFTSGGASSSETQYF. The CDR3 DNA is TGTGCCAGCAGGTTCACTAGCGGGGGAGCATCCTCCTCAGAGACCCAGTACTTC. The whole variable domain, filled in from reference TRBV7-8 and TRBJ2-5, reads GAGVSQSPRYKVAKRGQDVALRCDPISGHVSLFWYQQALGQGPEFLTYFQNEAQLDKSGLPSDRFFAERPEGSVSTLKIQRTQQEDSAVYLCASRFTSGGASSSETQYFGPGTRLLVL.

This clone has more than one count but fewer than ten. The chain recombines TRBV28 with TRBJ2-5; D is unresolved. Germline CDR1 MDHEN, CDR2 SYDVKM. Trimming took off 5 bases at V and 2 bases at J, with 3 bases between the two ends. CDR3 length: 11 amino acids. The CDR3 DNA sequence: TGTGCCAGCAGTAGGCAAGAGACCCAGTACTTC. It specifies CASSRQETQYF. The complete variable domain, with remaining parts taken from reference TRBV28 and TRBJ2-5, reads DVKVTQSSRYLVKRTGEKVFLECVQDMDHENMFWYRQDPGLGLRLIYFSYDVKMKEKGDIPEGYSVSREKKERFSLILESASTNQTSMYLCASSRQETQYFGPGTRLLVL.

The chain recombines TRBV29-1 with TRBJ1-1; D is perhaps TRBD1 (5 bases). This CDR3 contains 17 residues. Trimming removed 0 bases from V and 0 bases from J, with 17 bases in between. Germline assignment: CDR1 SQVTM and CDR2 ANQGSEA. This CDR3 is CSVEDLGPGYMNTEAFF. The DNA of the CDR3 is TGCAGCGTTGAAGATCTCGGGCCAGGGTACATGAACACTGAAGCTTTCTTT.

The rearrangement links TRBV5-1 to TRBJ2-7, with a possible D match to TRBD1 (5 bases). The V end lost 0 bases, the J end lost 3 bases, and 16 bases lay between the germline ends. The CDR3 has 16 amino acids. Germline CDR1 is SGHRS and CDR2 is YFSETQ. CDR3 sequence (DNA): TGCGCCAGCAGCTTGGATGGGGCAATCACCATCTACGAGCAGTACTTC. Encoded protein: CASSLDGAITIYEQYF. Supplemented by reference TRBV5-1 and TRBJ2-7, the full variable domain reads KAGVTQTPRYLIKTRGQQVTLSCSPISGHRSVSWYQQTPGQGLQFLFEYFSETQRNKGNFPGRFSGRQFSNSRSEMNVSTLELGDSALYLCASSLDGAITIYEQYFGPGTRLTVT.

The gene calls are TRBV28 and TRBJ1-6; 9 nucleotides match TRBD1. Germline assignment: CDR1 MDHEN and CDR2 SYDVKM. CDR3 length equals 13 residues. CDR3 in amino acids: CASTGQGYSPLHF. The CDR3, as DNA: TGTGCTTCAACGGGACAGGGATATTCACCCCTCCACTTT.

CDR3 nucleotide sequence: TGTGCCAGCAGTAAGGGGGGTAAGGATGAAAAACTGTTTTTT. It specifies CASSKGGKDEKLFF. V usage is TRBV9 and J usage is TRBJ1-4; D is possibly TRBD1 (6 bases). Trimming took 5 bases from V and 6 from J, leaving 14 bases between them. The CDR3 contains 14 residues. The germline V gene encodes CDR1 SGDLS and CDR2 YYNGEE.

The rearrangement uses TRBV10-1 and TRBJ2-3, with D hard to call. Germline V CDR1 and CDR2: WNHNN, SYGVQD (reference sequence). The CDR3 is made up of 14 amino acids. The V gene lost 2 bases and the J gene lost 1 base, with 7 bases spanning the gap. The CDR3 sequence is CASSENARTDTQYF. DNA of the CDR3: TGCGCCAGCAGTGAGAATGCTCGCACAGATACGCAGTATTTT.

This clone has more than one count but fewer than ten. The J gene is TRBJ2-2, the V gene TRBV5-4; TRBD2 is a possible D gene (5 bases). Per the germline V gene, CDR1 is SGHNT and CDR2 is YYREEE (reference sequence). The CDR3 is 16 residues long. V was shortened by 3 bases and J by 4 bases, with 16 bases between the two germline ends. The CDR3 DNA follows: TGTGCCAGCAGCTCCGATCAAACTAGATTCACCGGGGAGCTGTTTTTT. Protein: CASSSDQTRFTGELFF.

This clone showed up just once. This chain links TRBV5-6 with TRBJ1-1; 9 bases align to TRBD1. The CDR3 runs to 15 residues. Germline CDR1 is SGHDT and CDR2 is YYEEEE. Germline trimming cut 1 base from V and 3 bases from J; bases unmatched to any gene: 4. Here the CDR3 DNA reads TGTGCCAGCAGCTTGACAGGGGGCTGGGACACTGAAGCTTTCTTT. As protein: CASSLTGGWDTEAFF.

This chain links TRBV5-8 with TRBJ1-6; no clear D. CDR3 length equals 14 residues. CDR1 and CDR2 (germline): SGHTS, YDEGEE. The V gene lost 1 base and the J gene lost 10 bases, with 12 bases spanning the gap. CDR3 amino acids: CASSLLRGVSPLHF. Here the CDR3 DNA reads TGTGCCAGCAGCTTGTTACGGGGAGTATCACCCCTCCACTTT.

CDR3 amino acids: CASSLAKDGPYEQYF. The CDR3 region has the DNA TGTGCCAGCAGCTTAGCGAAGGACGGCCCCTACGAGCAGTACTTC. The chain is built from TRBV7-9 and TRBJ2-7; D gene ambiguous. The V gene's germline CDR1 is SEHNR and CDR2 FQNEAQ (reference sequence). Trimming pared 0 bases from V and 2 bases from J, leaving 11 bases between. The CDR3 runs 15 residues.

This clone was seen a handful of times. This chain connects TRBV19 to TRBJ1-5, with TRBD1 as a possible D gene (6 bases). V dropped 4 bases and J dropped 0 bases, with 16 bases sitting between them. CDR3 length equals 17 residues. Germline V gives CDR1 LNHDA, CDR2 SQIVND (reference sequence). The chain's CDR3 is CASSTDSSFYSNQPQHF. The CDR3 DNA follows: TGTGCCAGTAGTACGGACAGCTCCTTCTATAGCAATCAGCCCCAGCATTTT. The full variable domain, with the rest looked up from reference TRBV19 and TRBJ1-5, is DGGITQSPKYLFRKEGQNVTLSCEQNLNHDAMYWYRQDPGQGLRLIYYSQIVNDFQKGDIAEGYSVSREKKESFPLTVTSAQKNPTAFYLCASSTDSSFYSNQPQHFGDGTRLSIL.

The chain is built from TRBV15 and TRBJ2-7; 7 bases map to TRBD1. This CDR3 comprises 17 residues. With 1 base clipped from V and 7 bases from J, the junction kept 16 bases outside the gene matches. Per germline, CDR1 LNHNV and CDR2 YYDKDF (reference sequence). CDR3 amino acids: CATSRGGSRDSEGEQYF. CDR3 bases: TGTGCCACCAGCAGAGGCGGTTCCAGGGACAGTGAGGGGGAGCAGTACTTC.

The genes are TRBV6-1 and TRBJ1-5; 7 bases agree with TRBD1. Germline V CDR1 and CDR2: MNHNS, SASEGT. The CDR3 spans 15 residues. Trimming at V came to 2 bases and at J to 4 bases, leaving 5 bases not matched to a gene. This CDR3 reads CASSEQGVGNQPQHF. For the CDR3, the DNA is TGTGCCAGCAGTGAACAGGGGGTGGGGAATCAGCCCCAGCATTTT.

Remarks on this clone: Its ends do not fully match the called genes, so a read error is possible. The sample holds other DNA sequences that translate to the same CDR3. The chain recombines TRBV19 with TRBJ2-7; D may correspond to TRBD1 or TRBD2 (6 bases each). The CDR3 totals 14 residues. Germline-derived CDR1 and CDR2 are LNHDA and SQIVND (reference sequence). The CDR3 loop is CASSIHPGAYEQYF. CDR3 in DNA: TGTGCCAGTAGTATCCATCCGGGGGCCTACGAGCAGTACTTT.

This chain links TRBV27 with TRBJ1-5, with TRBD1 matching over 11 bases. V was clipped by 2 bases and J by 5 bases; unmatched bases: 2. The CDR3 sequence is 15 residues long. In germline, CDR1 is MNHEY, CDR2 SMNVEV (reference sequence). This CDR3 reads CASSLRTGGDQPQHF. The CDR3, as DNA: TGTGCCAGCAGTTTAAGGACAGGGGGCGATCAGCCCCAGCATTTT.

CDR3 nucleotide sequence: TGTGCCAGTTACCAGGAGGGTTGGGGGGGCTACACCTTC. Amino acid sequence: CASYQEGWGGYTF. The rearrangement uses TRBV2 and TRBJ1-2; D perhaps matches TRBD1 (5 bases). The germline gives CDR1 SNHLY, CDR2 FYNNEI. This CDR3 comprises 13 residues. Trimming cost V 9 bases and J 8 bases, with 19 bases left between them.

The gene calls are TRBV7-2 and TRBJ2-7, with 8 bases aligning to TRBD2. Germline-derived CDR1 and CDR2 are SGHTA and FQGNSA. With V trimmed by 5 bases and J by 5 bases, 8 bases remained unmatched. The CDR3 length is 14 residues. This chain's CDR3 is CASSRLALSNEQYF. The CDR3 bases are TGTGCCAGCAGCCGACTAGCGCTCAGCAACGAGCAGTACTTC.

As to this clone: Other DNA variants within this sample encode the same CDR3. V and J are TRBV11-3 and TRBJ2-3, with a possible D match to TRBD2 (6 bases). The ends were cut back, 5 bases at V and 1 base at J, with 13 bases in the middle. Germline V gene data show CDR1 as SGHNT and CDR2 as YENEEA. The CDR3 contains 15 residues. CDR3 region: CASSLRGGRTDTQYF. CDR3 in DNA: TGTGCCAGCAGCCTGCGGGGCGGACGCACAGATACGCAGTATTTT.

This clone was found once. The J gene is TRBJ2-3, the V gene TRBV28, with a weak D call TRBD2 (5 bases). CDR1 and CDR2 from the germline V gene are MDHEN and SYDVKM. Deletions cut 6 bases from V and 10 bases from J, with 14 bases between. The CDR3 loop spans 12 amino acids. As DNA, the CDR3 is TGTGCCAGCAGCCCCTCTGAGAGGGCGCAGTATTTT. This translates into CASSPSERAQYF.

Here the CDR3 DNA reads TGTGCCAGCAGTGCCGGACAGCGCAGCAATCAGCCCCAGCATTTT. Its protein product is CASSAGQRSNQPQHF. V gene TRBV2 combines with J gene TRBJ1-5, with a possible D match to TRBD1 (6 bases). V shed 4 bases and J shed 1 base, with 11 bases lying between them. This CDR3 spans 15 amino acids. CDR1 and CDR2 (germline): SNHLY, FYNNEI.